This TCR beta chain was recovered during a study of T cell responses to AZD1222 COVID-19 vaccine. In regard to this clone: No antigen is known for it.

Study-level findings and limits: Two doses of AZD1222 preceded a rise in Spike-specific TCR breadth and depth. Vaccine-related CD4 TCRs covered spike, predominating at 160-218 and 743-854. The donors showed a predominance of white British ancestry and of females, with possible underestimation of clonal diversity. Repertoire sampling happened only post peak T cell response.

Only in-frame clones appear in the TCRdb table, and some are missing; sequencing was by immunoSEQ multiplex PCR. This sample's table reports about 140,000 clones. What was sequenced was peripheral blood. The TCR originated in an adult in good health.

This CDR3 is CASSVRQGAEGEAFF. The CDR3 DNA sequence: TGTGCCAGCAGCGTGCGACAGGGGGCGGAGGGTGAAGCTTTCTTT. The genes are TRBV5-4 and TRBJ1-1; the match to TRBD1 covers 10 bases. Germline V lookup: CDR1 SGHNT, CDR2 YYREEE (reference sequence). With 4 bases clipped from V and 7 bases from J, the junction kept 10 bases outside the gene matches. The CDR3 has 15 residues.